Following are 29 T cell receptor beta chains from one sample sequenced in a study of blood T cells in healthy people across ages. Primed by a sample-barcoded 5' primer and a J-beta primer mix, a second PCR proceeded for about 7 to 11 cycles. MiXCR, run by TCRdb on the 5' RACE reads, gives a single entry per CDR3 protein. Among roughly 1,500,000 distinct CDR3 sequences listed, approximately 32% were seen once. Sequencing input: blood. The origin of the receptors is a woman aged 30 to 39 in good health.

The rearrangement joins TRBV5-5 to TRBJ2-4, with D possibly matching TRBD1 (5 bases). The assigned J gene may be wrong: the sequence end matches TRBJ2-7 better. CDR1 SGHKS and CDR2 YYEKEE come from the germline V gene (reference sequence). The CDR3 spans 15 residues. The CDR3 region is CASSQGSVPSLEQYF. Written as DNA, the CDR3 is TGTGCCAGCAGCCAGGGTTCCGTACCGTCCCTCGAGCAGTACTTC.

To note about this clonotype: A much larger clone is a single base away; this may be a read error. V usage is TRBV11-1 and J usage is TRBJ2-3; D gene unclear. The CDR3 has 14 amino acids. Trimming removed 4 bases at V and 0 bases at J, with 8 bases between. In germline, CDR1 is SGHAT, CDR2 FQDESV (reference sequence). The CDR3 DNA reads as TGTGCCAGCAGCTGGTCCAGTAGCACAGATACGCAGTATTTT. Translation gives CASSWSSSTDTQYF.

The V call is TRBV7-3, the J call TRBJ2-3, with a weak D call TRBD2 (5 bases). Germline V gene data show CDR1 as SGHTA and CDR2 as FQGTGA. There are 14 residues in the CDR3. V lost 4 bases, J lost 6 bases, and 14 bases lay in between. The CDR3 DNA reads TGTGCCAGCAGCTCCGGCCAACGCGGGGATACGCAGTATTTT. Protein sequence: CASSSGQRGDTQYF.

The V and J genes are TRBV6-4 and TRBJ1-5, with D unclear. The germline CDR1 and CDR2 sequences are MRHNA and SNTAGT. The CDR3 spans 16 residues. Trimming removed 4 bases at V and 2 bases at J, with 15 bases between. In DNA form, the CDR3 reads TGTGCCAGCAGTGTGCCCCCCCAGGTGGGCAATCAGCCCCAGCATTTT. As protein: CASSVPPQVGNQPQHF.

The genes are TRBV12-3 or TRBV12-4 and TRBJ1-1; 8 bases are a match to TRBD1. This CDR3 has 14 residues. The V segment lost 6 bases and the J segment 3 bases; nucleotides outside the gene matches: 6. The CDR3 DNA is TGTGCCAGCAGGAAGACAGGGGCCGACACTGAAGCTTTCTTT. Protein product: CASRKTGADTEAFF.

The V gene is TRBV27, the J gene TRBJ1-2, with TRBD1 matching over 9 bases. Germline lookup yields CDR1 MNHEY and CDR2 SMNVEV (reference sequence). This CDR3 is 15 amino acids long. The ends lost 1 base at V and 7 bases at J; junction bases unmatched: 7. CDR3 coding DNA: TGTGCCAGCAGTTTATATAACAGGGGGCAAGGTGGCTACACCTTC. Translated, it gives CASSLYNRGQGGYTF.

The chain employs TRBV3-1 and TRBJ1-1; D possibly corresponds to TRBD1 (5 bases). The CDR3 runs 14 residues. V gave up 2 bases and J gave up 4 bases, with 11 bases separating them. CDR1 is LGHDT and CDR2 is YNNKEL in the germline V gene (reference sequence). CDR3 coding DNA: TGTGCCAGCAGCCAACCGGGGCGAACCACTGAAGCTTTCTTT. Amino acid sequence: CASSQPGRTTEAFF.

CDR3 sequence reads: CASSTIYGTGVDGEQFF. DNA of the CDR3: TGTGCCAGCAGTACGATTTACGGGACAGGGGTTGACGGTGAGCAGTTCTTC. The chain employs TRBV28 and TRBJ2-1; 10 nucleotides agree with TRBD1. CDR1 is MDHEN, CDR2 SYDVKM, per germline. The length of the CDR3 is 17 residues. V lost 5 bases to trimming and J lost 9 bases; unmatched junction nucleotides: 16.

The chain recombines TRBV4-2 with TRBJ2-3; 13 nucleotides align to TRBD2. The germline gives CDR1 LGHNA, CDR2 YNFKEQ. This CDR3 spans 16 amino acids. The V and J ends lost 4 bases and 5 bases, in that order; junction bases with no gene match: 6. The CDR3 protein is CASSPSTSGGIDTQYF. CDR3 DNA sequence: TGTGCCAGCAGCCCCTCGACTAGCGGGGGGATAGATACGCAGTATTTT.

The chain joins TRBV4-1 to TRBJ1-4; 8 bases align to TRBD1. The germline gives CDR1 MGHRA, CDR2 YSYEKL. With 2 bases clipped from V and 7 bases from J, the junction kept 9 bases outside the gene matches. The CDR3 loop spans 16 amino acids. The CDR3, as DNA: TGCGCCAGCAGCCAACTGACGACAGGGGCGTTTGAAAAACTGTTTTTT. Translated, it gives CASSQLTTGAFEKLFF.

This clonotype came up a few times. J is TRBJ2-5 and V is TRBV20-1, with D unclear. The V gene lost 0 bases and the J gene lost 1 base, with 9 bases spanning the gap. Looked up from germline, CDR1 is DFQATT and CDR2 is SNEGSKA (reference sequence). The CDR3 sequence is 14 residues long. The CDR3 nucleotides read TGCAGTGCTAGAGATTTAAACAGCCAAGAGACCCAGTACTTC. Translating it yields CSARDLNSQETQYF.

The chain employs TRBV4-1 and TRBJ1-5; D is uncertain. Per the germline V gene, CDR1 is MGHRA and CDR2 is YSYEKL. The CDR3 contains 16 residues. V lost 0 bases to trimming and J lost 1 base, with 10 bases between them. CDR3 DNA sequence: TGCGCCAGCAGCCAAGAGGAGGGATTGAGCAATCAGCCCCAGCATTTT. Its protein is CASSQEEGLSNQPQHF.

V and J are TRBV5-1 and TRBJ2-1; 11 nucleotides line up with TRBD2. Trimming removed 7 bases from V and 3 bases from J; junction bases left unmatched: 9. The germline gives CDR1 SGHRS, CDR2 YFSETQ. CDR3 length equals 16 residues. The CDR3 loop reads CASRSTSGANYNEQFF. In nucleotides, the CDR3 is TGCGCCAGCCGCTCGACTAGCGGGGCCAACTACAATGAGCAGTTCTTC.

The genes are TRBV6-1 and TRBJ1-4; D may be TRBD1 (6 bases). In germline, CDR1 is MNHNS, CDR2 SASEGT. Trimming stripped 0 bases from V and 6 bases from J, with 20 bases between. This CDR3 contains 18 residues. The CDR3 nucleotides read TGTGCCAGCAGTGAAGCGCTTCGGTTCCGGACAGAGGATGAAAAACTGTTTTTT. It encodes CASSEALRFRTEDEKLFF.

This clonotype was seen repeatedly, ten times or more. The V gene is TRBV7-3, the J gene TRBJ2-3; no definite D call. The CDR3 runs 14 residues. CDR1 is SGHTA and CDR2 is FQGTGA in the germline V gene. V was trimmed by 2 bases and J by 2 bases, leaving 8 bases between them. As DNA, the CDR3 is TGTGCCAGCAGCTTATCGCGTCACACAGATACGCAGTATTTT. The encoded protein is CASSLSRHTDTQYF.

The chain couples TRBV7-8 to TRBJ1-2; weak D call: TRBD1 (6 bases). The CDR3 sequence is 14 residues long. V lost 0 bases to trimming and J lost 4 bases, with 9 bases between them. Germline CDR1 SGHVS, CDR2 FQNEAQ. The CDR3 DNA sequence: TGTGCCAGCAGCTTAGCGCAGGGGTTCTATGGCTACACCTTC. It translates to CASSLAQGFYGYTF.

The table lists this clonotype with a few counts. J is TRBJ2-3 and V is TRBV14; TRBD2 agrees at 7 bases. This CDR3 contains 18 residues. Germline loops: CDR1 SGHDN, CDR2 FVKESK. J was trimmed by 2 bases and V by 0 bases; bases with no gene match: 11. The CDR3 region is CASSQDYAGGGVTDTQYF. CDR3 DNA: TGTGCCAGCAGCCAAGATTACGCCGGCGGGGGAGTCACAGATACGCAGTATTTT. Complete variable domain (other parts from reference TRBV14 and TRBJ2-3): EAGVTQFPSHSVIEKGQTVTLRCDPISGHDNLYWYRRVMGKEIKFLLHFVKESKQDESGMPNNRFLAERTGGTYSTLKVQPAELEDSGVYFCASSQDYAGGGVTDTQYFGPGTRLTVL.

This clonotype was seen more than once but under ten times. This sequence joins TRBV7-2 and TRBJ2-3, with TRBD2 matching over 11 bases. Germline lookup yields CDR1 SGHTA and CDR2 FQGNSA. The CDR3 is 15 residues long. V lost 0 bases to trimming and J lost 8 bases; unmatched junction nucleotides: 4. The CDR3 loop is CASSLALAGVGTQYF. The CDR3 region has the DNA TGTGCCAGCAGCTTAGCACTAGCGGGAGTTGGTACGCAGTATTTT. The full variable domain, completed using reference TRBV7-2 and TRBJ2-3, is GAGVSQSPSNKVTEKGKDVELRCDPISGHTALYWYRQSLGQGLEFLIYFQGNSAPDKSGLPSDRFSAERTGGSVSTLTIQRTQQEDSAVYLCASSLALAGVGTQYFGPGTRLTVL.

The chain links TRBV12-1 to TRBJ2-3. TRBV12-1 is classified as a pseudogene. The CDR3 consists of 14 residues. For the CDR3, the DNA is TGTGCCAGCAGCTTTGTGCTAGGCGGAGATACGCAGTATTTT. Encoded protein: CASSFVLGGDTQYF.

The chain recombines TRBV29-1 with TRBJ2-1; tentative D call: TRBD2 (5 bases). CDR3 size: 12 residues. The ends were cut back, 7 bases at V and 15 bases at J, with 22 bases in the middle. Looked up from germline, CDR1 is SQVTM and CDR2 is ANQGSEA. The CDR3 spells CSGGFSHGVLFF. The CDR3 DNA sequence: TGCAGCGGCGGATTCAGTCACGGGGTTCTGTTCTTC.

In regard to this clonotype: The junction does not match germline at one end; this may be a read error. The J gene is TRBJ1-2, the V gene TRBV6-6; 8 nucleotides align to TRBD1. The CDR3 loop spans 15 amino acids. CDR1 is MNHNY, CDR2 SVGAGI, per germline (reference sequence). Here the CDR3 DNA reads TGTGCCAGCAGTTCCCGGACAGGGAGGGACTATGGCTACATCTTC. This gives the protein CASSSRTGRDYGYIF.

This clonotype was picked up a small number of times. This rearrangement joins TRBV20-1 to TRBJ2-1; D not resolved. The germline V gene has CDR1 DFQATT and CDR2 SNEGSKA (reference sequence). The ends were cut back, 4 bases at V and 1 base at J, with 5 bases in the middle. The length of the CDR3 is 12 residues. The CDR3 DNA reads as TGCAGTGCTAAACCTTCCTACAATGAGCAGTTCTTC. It translates to CSAKPSYNEQFF.

The chain combines TRBV3-1 with TRBJ2-5; a weak D match, TRBD1 (5 bases). The CDR3 sequence is 15 residues long. Germline CDR1 LGHDT, CDR2 YNNKEL (reference sequence). V gave up 3 bases and J gave up 1 base, with 12 bases separating them. CDR3 sequence (DNA): TGTGCCAGCAGCCAGTTTTGGGGCCCCCAAGAGACCCAGTACTTC. Translated: CASSQFWGPQETQYF.

This clonotype has a handful of counts. The chain uses TRBV11-2 and TRBJ2-1; TRBD2 agrees at 15 bases. This CDR3 is 20 amino acids long. The germline V gene has CDR1 SGHAT and CDR2 FQNNGV. J gave up 3 bases and V 6 bases, and 15 bases lay outside the gene matches. DNA for the CDR3: TGTGCCAGCAGTCTACGCTCGCTCCGGACTAGCGGGGGGGTCTACAATGAGCAGTTCTTC. Translated: CASSLRSLRTSGGVYNEQFF.

The rearrangement joins TRBV6-5 to TRBJ2-2; D possibly corresponds to TRBD1 (6 bases). Germline V gene lookup returns CDR1 MNHEY and CDR2 SVGAGI. The germline V and J ends were trimmed by 6 bases and 13 bases, with 21 bases remaining between them. The CDR3 extends over 14 amino acids. DNA for the CDR3: TGTGCCAGCAGCCCGGCCGCTACAACAGGGAGGCTGTTTTTT. This gives the protein CASSPAATTGRLFF.

V usage is TRBV4-2 and J usage is TRBJ1-2; 7 bases are a match to TRBD1. There are 15 residues in the CDR3. V lost 1 base and J lost 4; bases outside the gene matches: 6. Germline CDR1 and CDR2: LGHNA and YNFKEQ. CDR3 residues: CASSQVQGDLYGYTF. The CDR3 DNA reads as TGTGCCAGCAGCCAAGTCCAGGGGGATCTCTATGGCTACACCTTC.

The chain carries TRBV30 and TRBJ1-4, with 7 bases that match TRBD1. V shed 3 bases and J 7 bases; nucleotides not matched to a gene: 5. The CDR3 totals 13 residues. The germline V gene has CDR1 GTSNPN and CDR2 SVGIG (reference sequence). CDR3 DNA: TGTGCCTGGAGAAACAGGGGCGGTGAAAAACTGTTTTTT. Translated, it gives CAWRNRGGEKLFF.

This clonotype was observed a few times. The CDR3 loop is CSARVPGQGGNRGRASYNEQFF. CDR3 nucleotides: TGCAGTGCTAGAGTTCCGGGACAGGGAGGAAATCGCGGGAGGGCCTCCTACAATGAGCAGTTCTTC. This chain links TRBV20-1 with TRBJ2-1; either TRBD1 or TRBD2 may supply D (9 bases each). Germline V gene lookup returns CDR1 DFQATT and CDR2 SNEGSKA (reference sequence). Between the trimmed V and J ends, which lost 1 base and 0 bases, there was a span of 31 bases. CDR3 size: 22 residues.

This clonotype was counted a few times. V and J are TRBV6-2 or TRBV6-3 and TRBJ2-3, with 7 bases identical to TRBD2. The V and J ends lost 2 bases and 5 bases, in that order; junction bases with no gene match: 19. The CDR3 is made up of 19 amino acids. Looked up from germline, CDR1 is MNHEY and CDR2 is SVGEGT. In DNA form, the CDR3 reads TGTGCCAGCAGTTACGTTCAAGACCATCACAGGCTAGCGGAAGATACGCAGTATTTT. Translating it yields CASSYVQDHHRLAEDTQYF.